This T cell receptor beta chain was found in a study of T cell clonality in common variable immunodeficiency. Equal genomic DNA amounts from CVID and control samples were sequenced. Measured with immunoSEQ multiplex PCR; TCRdb has only the in-frame clones, and not every one. The data show tens of thousands of clones, with none appearing a single time. Heparinized whole blood, roughly 4.5 to 9 ml, came from each donor. This clone was detected many times. Its specificity is not known. The read ends 3 residues before the CDR3 terminus; that terminus is restored from the germline J gene. The CDR3 has 11 amino acids. The germline V gene encodes CDR1 SEHNR and CDR2 FQNEAQ (reference sequence). V shed 6 bases and J shed 3 bases, with 5 bases lying between them. Study observations and caveats: Shared TCRbeta clones were fewer between CVID subjects than controls.

The J gene is TRBJ1-1, the V gene TRBV7-9; unclear D gene. This receptor was taken from a person aged 18 to 70 in good health. Sequencing was done on a sample of peripheral blood mononuclear cells. The CDR3: CASSQDTEAFF. Incomplete CDR3 DNA: TGTGCCAGCAGTCAGGACACTGAA.